This TCR beta chain was captured in a study of breast tumors, draining lymph nodes, adjacent tissues. TCRdb recomputed calls from the multiplex PCR reads with MiXCR, one row per CDR3 protein. The sample has about 60,000 distinct CDR3 sequences; 45% to 65% are singletons. With 11 bases removed from V and 3 bases from J, the gap between germline ends came to 14 bases. The germline V gene encodes CDR1 ENHRY and CDR2 SYGVKD. This CDR3 has 13 residues. In its sample, this clonotype was seen many times. The gene calls are TRBV10-3 and TRBJ1-3; possibly TRBD1 for D (5 bases). The sequence came from a female donor with breast cancer. Some clones in this sample may be carry-over from other donors' samples. The sample comprised breast tumor tissue. CDR3 amino acids: CAARVSLGNTIYF. The CDR3 DNA is TGTGCCGCCAGGGTTTCACTTGGAAACACCATATATTTT.